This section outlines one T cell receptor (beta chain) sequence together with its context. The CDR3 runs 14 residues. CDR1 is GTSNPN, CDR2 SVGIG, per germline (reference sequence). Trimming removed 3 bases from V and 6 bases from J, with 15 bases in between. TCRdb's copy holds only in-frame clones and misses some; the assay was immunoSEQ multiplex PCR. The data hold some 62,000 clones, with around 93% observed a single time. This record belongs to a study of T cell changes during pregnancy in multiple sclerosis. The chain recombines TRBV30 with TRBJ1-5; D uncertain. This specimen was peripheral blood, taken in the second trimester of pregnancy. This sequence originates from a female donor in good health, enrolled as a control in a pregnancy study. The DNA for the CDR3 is TGTGCCTGGAGCGCGGGTCTCGGGTCTCAGCCCCAGCATTTT. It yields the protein CAWSAGLGSQPQHF.